These 2 T cell receptor beta chains share one sample of origin, sequenced in a study of CD8 T cells in Susac syndrome. RNA was extracted with the RNeasy kit, and a quantity of roughly 0.5 to 1 ug was reverse transcribed using random hexamers. TCRdb processed the immunoSEQ multiplex PCR reads anew with MiXCR; each CDR3 protein has one entry. Here the sample spans 150,000 to 200,000 distinct CDR3 sequences, 93% being singletons. Input material: CD4+ T cells from PBMCs. The receptors shown here come from a human donor with multiple sclerosis.

The table lists this clonotype with a count of one. The genes are TRBV20-1 and TRBJ2-7; D not resolved. CDR3 length: 14 residues. Trimming pared 4 bases from V and 6 bases from J, leaving 19 bases between. Germline loops: CDR1 DFQATT, CDR2 SNEGSKA (reference sequence). Here the CDR3 reads CSAIRAGAGGEQYF. CDR3 DNA: TGCAGTGCTATTAGGGCAGGCGCAGGCGGCGAGCAGTACTTC.

V gene TRBV7-3 combines with J gene TRBJ2-1; TRBD2 agrees at 12 bases. Unmatched junction bases numbered 4, after V lost 5 bases and J lost 2 bases. Germline V gives CDR1 SGHTA, CDR2 FQGTGA. The CDR3 sequence is 16 residues long. CDR3 bases: TGTGCCAGCAGCCCAGGACTAGCGGGGACCTACAATGAGCAGTTCTTC. It is translated as CASSPGLAGTYNEQFF.